A single sample gave rise to the 28 T cell receptor beta chains below, sequenced in a study of human T cells and chemical hapten exposure. Sample time point: pre-sensitization, week 0. Treatment described: therapeutic diphenylcyclopropenone sensitization with weekly scalp DPC. A single record per CDR3 protein comes from TCRdb applying MiXCR to the RACE reads. Of some 110,000 distinct CDR3 sequences listed, 12% are singletons. The sample in question was whole blood, obtained in connection with sensitization to the hapten diphenylcyclopropenone (DPC). These receptors all stem from a woman aged 50 to 60 with alopecia areata. Some clones in this sample may be carry-over from other donors' samples.

This clonotype was seen more than once but under ten times. The V call is TRBV3-1, the J call TRBJ2-3; D gene unclear. Trimming left V 4 bases short and J 4 bases short, with 15 bases between. The CDR3 is made up of 15 amino acids. Per the germline V gene, CDR1 is LGHDT and CDR2 is YNNKEL (reference sequence). CDR3 in amino acids: CASSPEGGPADTQYF. CDR3 in DNA: TGTGCCAGCAGCCCGGAAGGTGGCCCGGCAGATACGCAGTATTTT.

This clonotype has only a few counts. In DNA form, the CDR3 reads TGTGCCAGCAGCGTATATGGGAATACGCAGTATTTT. Translation gives CASSVYGNTQYF. This chain connects TRBV9 to TRBJ2-3; D is unresolved. Per the germline V gene, CDR1 is SGDLS and CDR2 is YYNGEE. V shed 1 base and J shed 7 bases, with 7 bases lying between them. The CDR3 runs 12 residues.

This clonotype has only a few counts. The rearrangement uses TRBV6-1 and TRBJ1-1; 7 bases map to TRBD1. CDR3 length: 15 residues. V was clipped by 1 base and J by 8 bases; unmatched bases: 10. Germline V gene sequence: CDR1 MNHNS, CDR2 SASEGT. The CDR3 is CASSEGVTGSQEAFF. The CDR3 nucleotides are TGTGCCAGCAGTGAAGGAGTGACAGGGAGTCAAGAAGCTTTCTTT.

V usage is TRBV5-1 and J usage is TRBJ2-5; 8 bases map to TRBD2. Germline V lookup: CDR1 SGHRS, CDR2 YFSETQ. The CDR3 is made up of 16 amino acids. V shed 1 base, J shed 2 bases, and the junction held 7 bases outside the gene matches. DNA for the CDR3: TGCGCCAGCAGCTTGAGTAGCGGGATAGGTCAAGAGACCCAGTACTTC. Encoded protein: CASSLSSGIGQETQYF.

The genes are TRBV20-1 and TRBJ1-5, with a possible D match to TRBD1 (6 bases). In germline, CDR1 is DFQATT, CDR2 SNEGSKA (reference sequence). The CDR3 is made up of 12 amino acids. CDR3 protein: CSGTRMDQPQHF. The DNA of the CDR3 is TGCAGCGGGACAAGGATGGATCAGCCCCAGCATTTT.

This clonotype was picked up many times. V usage is TRBV29-1 and J usage is TRBJ1-2; 10 nucleotides align to TRBD1. Per the germline V gene, CDR1 is SQVTM and CDR2 is ANQGSEA. The CDR3 length is 13 residues. J lost 6 bases, V lost 8 bases, and 9 bases had no gene match. CDR3 protein: CSTLTGTGDGYTF. As DNA, the CDR3 is TGCAGCACTTTGACGGGGACAGGGGATGGCTACACCTTC. Together with reference TRBV29-1 and TRBJ1-2, the CDR3 gives the full variable domain: SAVISQKPSRDICQRGTSLTIQCQVDSQVTMMFWYRQQPGQSLTLIATANQGSEATYESGFVIDKFPISRPNLTFSTLTVSNMSPEDSSIYLCSTLTGTGDGYTFGSGTRLTVV.

The chain uses TRBV7-2 and TRBJ2-5; possibly TRBD2 for D (5 bases). Trimming left V 4 bases short and J 5 bases short, with 11 bases between. This CDR3 has 13 residues. CDR1 SGHTA and CDR2 FQGNSA come from the germline V gene. The CDR3: CASSSTRDETQYF. Here the CDR3 DNA reads TGTGCCAGCAGCTCAACCCGGGATGAGACCCAGTACTTC.

There are many counts of this clonotype. V and J are TRBV7-6 and TRBJ1-1, with TRBD1 matching over 9 bases. V shed 1 base and J 8 bases; nucleotides not matched to a gene: 11. CDR3 size: 16 residues. Looked up from germline, CDR1 is SGHVS and CDR2 is FNYEAQ. The CDR3: CASSLGVQGAQPEAFF. CDR3 DNA sequence: TGTGCCAGCAGCTTAGGGGTACAGGGGGCTCAACCCGAAGCTTTCTTT.

The chain recombines TRBV6-6 with TRBJ2-5; tentative D call: TRBD2 (6 bases). The germline CDR1 and CDR2 sequences are MNHNY and SVGAGI (reference sequence). Deletions cut 6 bases from V and 5 bases from J, with 16 bases between. CDR3 length: 14 residues. In DNA form, the CDR3 reads TGTGCCAGCAGGGGACTTGCCCAATCGGAGACCCAGTACTTC. This codes for CASRGLAQSETQYF.

Many counts were recorded for this clonotype. This chain uses TRBV10-1 with TRBJ2-7, with 10 bases matching TRBD2. J was trimmed by 2 bases and V by 2 bases; bases with no gene match: 3. CDR3 size: 15 residues. Germline V gene lookup returns CDR1 WNHNN and CDR2 SYGVQD (reference sequence). The CDR3 reads CASSERTSGAYEQYF. The CDR3 bases are TGCGCCAGCAGTGAGAGGACTAGCGGAGCCTACGAGCAGTACTTC.

This clonotype came up a few times. The chain recombines TRBV29-1 with TRBJ1-2; D possibly corresponds to TRBD1 (5 bases). With 7 bases removed from V and 4 bases from J, the gap between germline ends came to 13 bases. This CDR3 contains 12 residues. The V gene's germline CDR1 is SQVTM and CDR2 ANQGSEA. CDR3 sequence: CSAFRQFYGYTF. CDR3 DNA: TGCAGCGCGTTTAGACAGTTCTATGGCTACACCTTC.

This clonotype was observed a few times. The chain couples TRBV4-3 to TRBJ2-7; D ambiguous. This CDR3 spans 15 amino acids. Deletions cut 1 base from V and 5 bases from J, with 15 bases between. Germline V gives CDR1 LGHNA, CDR2 YSLEER. The CDR3: CASSQGALLVDEQYF. Written as DNA, the CDR3 is TGCGCCAGCAGCCAAGGGGCGCTGCTGGTTGACGAGCAGTACTTC.

This clonotype was seen many times. The chain links TRBV6-6 to TRBJ2-7; no clear D gene. Germline assignment: CDR1 MNHNY and CDR2 SVGAGI (reference sequence). The CDR3 extends over 14 amino acids. The germline V and J ends were trimmed by 8 bases and 4 bases, with 18 bases remaining between them. This CDR3 reads CASRTPDSPYEQYF. The CDR3 region has the DNA TGTGCCAGCCGAACCCCCGACTCACCATACGAGCAGTACTTC.

This clonotype was seen more than once but under ten times. The chain is built from TRBV27 and TRBJ1-1; D remains ambiguous. The V end was cut by 1 base, the J end by 0 bases, with 3 bases between. The CDR3 totals 13 residues. Germline lookup yields CDR1 MNHEY and CDR2 SMNVEV (reference sequence). The CDR3: CASSLYLNTEAFF. DNA for the CDR3: TGTGCCAGCAGTTTATACCTGAACACTGAAGCTTTCTTT.

This clonotype came up a few times. This chain uses TRBV11-2 with TRBJ2-7; the D gene is possibly TRBD1 (5 bases). V lost 3 bases, J lost 0 bases, and 6 bases lay in between. Germline V gives CDR1 SGHAT, CDR2 FQNNGV. This CDR3 has 13 amino acids. CDR3 sequence (DNA): TGTGCCAGCAGCTTTGGGGCCTCCTACGAGCAGTACTTC. As protein: CASSFGASYEQYF.

This chain uses TRBV7-2 with TRBJ2-3, with D perhaps TRBD1 (5 bases). Germline loops: CDR1 SGHTA, CDR2 FQGNSA. CDR3 length: 12 residues. With 5 bases removed from V and 5 bases from J, the gap between germline ends came to 8 bases. The CDR3 bases are TGTGCCAGCAGCATCAGGGAAGATACGCAGTATTTT. Protein: CASSIREDTQYF.

The CDR3 region is CSVDLGTSGRAQYF. The CDR3 DNA sequence: TGCAGCGTTGACCTCGGGACTAGCGGGAGGGCGCAGTACTTC. V and J are TRBV29-1 and TRBJ2-7; TRBD2 aligns across 16 bases. The junction had 5 bases not matched to a gene; V was cut back by 3 bases and J by 9 bases. CDR1 and CDR2 from the germline V gene are SQVTM and ANQGSEA. The CDR3 totals 14 residues.

The chain carries TRBV5-8 and TRBJ2-1; D gene uncertain. The CDR3 runs 13 residues. CDR1 SGHTS and CDR2 YDEGEE come from the germline V gene. Deletions cut 9 bases from V and 7 bases from J, with 17 bases between. This CDR3 is CATRLPPGNEQFF. Written as DNA, the CDR3 is TGTGCCACCCGCCTCCCTCCGGGTAATGAGCAGTTCTTC.

This clonotype was seen a few times. The CDR3 coding sequence is TGCAGCGGGGCCGGAGGGGCCCACTCTGGAAACACCATATATTTT. It translates to CSGAGGAHSGNTIYF. V usage is TRBV29-1 and J usage is TRBJ1-3; possibly TRBD1 for D (5 bases). Trimming cost V 7 bases and J 0 bases, with 16 bases left between them. This CDR3 comprises 15 residues. Germline assignment: CDR1 SQVTM and CDR2 ANQGSEA.

This clonotype was detected only a few times. The rearrangement uses TRBV7-2 and TRBJ1-3; D is unclear. This CDR3 comprises 16 residues. V was pared by 4 bases and J by 4 bases, with 17 bases between. CDR1 is SGHTA and CDR2 is FQGNSA in the germline V gene. In DNA, the CDR3 is TGTGCCAGCAGCTCCCTGATTGCCGGAGCCGGAAACACCATATATTTT. Translating gives CASSSLIAGAGNTIYF.

The gene calls are TRBV27 and TRBJ2-7, with 7 nucleotides matching TRBD1. Germline loops: CDR1 MNHEY, CDR2 SMNVEV (reference sequence). Unmatched junction bases numbered 11, after V lost 3 bases and J lost 6 bases. The CDR3 covers 15 residues. This CDR3 is CASSLSPRTGIEQYF. In DNA form, the CDR3 reads TGTGCCAGCAGTTTGTCTCCCAGGACAGGAATCGAGCAGTACTTC.

This clonotype was seen ten or more times. This chain links TRBV6-5 with TRBJ2-7, with D maybe TRBD1 (5 bases). Trimming pared 0 bases from V and 0 bases from J, leaving 21 bases between. The CDR3 loop spans 19 amino acids. Germline loops: CDR1 MNHEY, CDR2 SVGAGI. This CDR3 reads CASSYSNAPGLISSYEQYF. CDR3 DNA sequence: TGTGCCAGCAGTTACTCGAATGCCCCAGGGTTGATTAGCTCCTACGAGCAGTACTTC.

The J gene is TRBJ2-2, the V gene TRBV4-2; 7 nucleotides agree with TRBD2. With V trimmed by 4 bases and J by 1 base, 6 bases remained unmatched. This CDR3 comprises 16 residues. The germline V gene encodes CDR1 LGHNA and CDR2 YNFKEQ. CDR3 sequence (DNA): TGTGCCAGCAGCCCCCGTTCTAGCGGGAACACCGGGGAGCTGTTTTTT. Its translation: CASSPRSSGNTGELFF.

The sample holds a few counts of this clonotype. V usage is TRBV10-3 and J usage is TRBJ2-2; weak D call: TRBD2 (5 bases). The CDR3 consists of 14 residues. With 10 bases removed from V and 5 bases from J, the gap between germline ends came to 17 bases. Germline CDR1 is ENHRY and CDR2 is SYGVKD. For the CDR3, the DNA is TGTGCCACGACCTCGGACTTCCAAACCGGGGAGCTGTTTTTT. It translates to CATTSDFQTGELFF.

This clonotype was picked up a small number of times. The V call is TRBV6-6, the J call TRBJ2-6, with TRBD1 matching 7 bases. V trimming: 6 bases; J trimming: 0 bases; junction bases outside the gene matches: 14. CDR1 and CDR2 from the germline V gene are MNHNY and SVGAGI (reference sequence). This CDR3 is built from 19 residues. CDR3 sequence: CASSSDSGTAHSGANVLTF. The CDR3 DNA follows: TGTGCCAGCAGCAGTGACTCCGGGACAGCACACTCTGGGGCCAACGTCCTGACTTTC.

This clonotype was picked up a small number of times. The rearrangement joins TRBV9 to TRBJ2-3; D is possibly TRBD2 (5 bases). Trimming removed 7 bases at V and 7 bases at J, with 22 bases between. The CDR3 has 15 amino acids. Germline CDR1 SGDLS, CDR2 YYNGEE. The DNA of the CDR3 is TGTGCCAGCTCCCCCCGGGGTAGCACGGCGAATACGCAGTATTTT. Protein: CASSPRGSTANTQYF.

The chain is built from TRBV20-1 and TRBJ2-7; weak D call: TRBD2 (7 bases). V was pared by 7 bases and J by 2 bases, with 18 bases between. The germline V gene encodes CDR1 DFQATT and CDR2 SNEGSKA (reference sequence). This CDR3 contains 14 residues. The CDR3 protein is CSGWRGGGTYEQYF. The CDR3 coding sequence is TGCAGTGGCTGGAGGGGGGGCGGCACCTACGAGCAGTACTTC.

This clonotype came up a few times. The gene calls are TRBV4-3 and TRBJ1-2, with 9 nucleotides matching TRBD1. The CDR3 is 15 amino acids. V shed 1 base and J 5 bases; nucleotides not matched to a gene: 5. CDR1 and CDR2 from the germline V gene are LGHNA and YSLEER. The CDR3 sequence: CASSQGAQGAYGYTF. In DNA form, the CDR3 reads TGCGCCAGCAGCCAAGGCGCACAGGGGGCGTATGGCTACACCTTC.